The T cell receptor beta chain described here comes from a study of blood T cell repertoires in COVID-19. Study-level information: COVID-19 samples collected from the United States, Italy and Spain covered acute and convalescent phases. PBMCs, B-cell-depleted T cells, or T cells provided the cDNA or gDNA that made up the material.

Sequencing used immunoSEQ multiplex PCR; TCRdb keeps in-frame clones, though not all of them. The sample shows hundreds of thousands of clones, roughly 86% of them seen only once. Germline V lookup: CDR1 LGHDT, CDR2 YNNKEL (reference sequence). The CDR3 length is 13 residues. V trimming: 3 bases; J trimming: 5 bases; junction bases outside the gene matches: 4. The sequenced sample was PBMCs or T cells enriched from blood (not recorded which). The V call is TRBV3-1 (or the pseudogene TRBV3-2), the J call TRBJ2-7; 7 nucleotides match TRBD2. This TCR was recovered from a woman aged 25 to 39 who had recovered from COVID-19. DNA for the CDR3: TGTGCCAGCAGCCACCGGACTAGTAACGAGCAGTACTTC. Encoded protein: CASSHRTSNEQYF.